This TCR beta chain was sequenced during a study of CD8 T cells in ankylosing spondylitis (dated by TCRdb to about 2017). About the full investigation: The study profiled T cell receptor beta repertoires in healthy donors and ankylosing spondylitis patients to find disease-linked TCR variants. In total, the full study cohort was made up of nearly 110 healthy donors and 25 to 30 ankylosing spondylitis patients. Peripheral blood was sampled, and synovial fluid was also collected from ankylosing spondylitis patients. Overall results and qualifications from the work: A CD8+ phenotype was shown by the disease-linked clones, which were found at relatively low frequencies in peripheral blood. Some motif variants had previously been reported in the synovial fluid and blood of reactive arthritis patients, which suggests shared mechanisms of disease initiation. A TCR beta motif of 7 or 8 highly homologous amino acid variants appeared characteristic of blood from ankylosing spondylitis patients. The disease-linked clones were reported to be significantly enriched in matched synovial fluid samples from ankylosing spondylitis patients.

This clonotype was counted many times. No antigen is known for it. No much larger clone exists at a distance of one base, and base qualities are not known. The V end loses 3 bases and the J end loses 2 bases, and a stretch of 10 bases separates them. For CDR1 and CDR2, the germline V gene lists SGHTA and FQGNSA. Reading from cysteine to phenylalanine, the CDR3 counts 14 amino acids. Only the CDR3 DNA stays, 42 bases, in frame from base 1. Sequencing relied on an Illumina MiSeq. Quantitative 5'-RACE with molecular barcodes was the method used to prepare the TCR beta libraries. Regarding the original processing steps: A new computational method based on a probabilistic model of VDJ rearrangement was used to identify disease-linked TCR variants. TCRdb's own reprocessing of the public reads used fastp at Q25 and MiXCR and kept productive beta chains. Records with the same CDR3 protein are collapsed into one entry carrying the most frequent genes and DNA. The V and J calls, along with clone size, are taken from TCRdb and not from the paper's own processing. The sample contains around 25,000 distinct CDR3 sequences, 10% to 15% of them found a single time. Clones ranked in the top ten supply about 35% of the sample.

This receptor chain uses TRBV7-2 and TRBJ1-1, with the D segment identity uncertain. The sample taken for sequencing was blood. The sequence came from a male donor with ankylosing spondylitis or in good health (not recorded which). The CDR3 loop reads CASSFQEKNTEAFF. The sequenced DNA: TGTGCCAGCAGCTTTCAAGAAAAAAACACTGAAGCTTTCTTT. The reference TRBV7-2 and TRBJ1-1 proteins fill in what lies around the CDR3, so the full variable domain reads GAGVSQSPSNKVTEKGKDVELRCDPISGHTALYWYRQSLGQGLEFLIYFQGNSAPDKSGLPSDRFSAERTGGSVSTLTIQRTQQEDSAVYLCASSFQEKNTEAFFGQGTRLTVV.